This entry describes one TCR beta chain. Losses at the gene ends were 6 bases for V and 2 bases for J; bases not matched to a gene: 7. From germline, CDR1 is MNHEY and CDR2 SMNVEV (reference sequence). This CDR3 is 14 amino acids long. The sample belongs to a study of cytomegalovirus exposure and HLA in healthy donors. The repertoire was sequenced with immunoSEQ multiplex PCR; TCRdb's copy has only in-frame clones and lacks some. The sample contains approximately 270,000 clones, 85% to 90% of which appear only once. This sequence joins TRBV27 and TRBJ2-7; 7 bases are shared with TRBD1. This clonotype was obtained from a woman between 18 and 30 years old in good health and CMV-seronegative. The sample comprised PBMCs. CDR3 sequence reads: CASSLRDSTYEQYF. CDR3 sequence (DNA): TGTGCCAGCAGCCTCCGGGACAGTACCTACGAGCAGTACTTC.